This T cell receptor (beta chain) was obtained from a study of type 1 and type 2 diabetes patients. For the study at large: Donors were type 1 diabetes, type 2 diabetes, or nondiabetic controls.

Study-wide findings and caveats: Groups were not age- or gender-matched, which may bias interpretation.

The PCR template was genomic DNA. The TCR beta CDR3 region was amplified using 30 forward and 13 reverse primers. TCRdb re-called the multiplex PCR reads through MiXCR, storing one row per CDR3 protein. Among about 290,000 distinct CDR3 sequences listed, around 47% were seen once. A note on this clonotype: Its antigen is undetermined. This may come from a read error, since a much larger clone is one base off. The conserved final phenylalanine or tryptophan is absent from the CDR3, which likely points to a read error.

The sequence was collected from a man between 18 and 35 years old with type 2 diabetes. Source material: peripheral blood mononuclear cells (PBMCs).

The CDR3 DNA follows: TGTGCCTGGAGTGCTAGTGTCGAGCAGTACCTC. Translating it yields CAWSASVEQYL. The chain recombines TRBV30 with TRBJ2-7; D gene unclear. Trimming stripped 1 base from V and 6 bases from J, with 7 bases between. The germline V gene has CDR1 GTSNPN and CDR2 SVGIG (reference sequence). The CDR3 covers 11 residues.